A selection of T cell receptor beta chains follows, all from one sample in a study of cytomegalovirus exposure and HLA in healthy donors. Sequenced by immunoSEQ multiplex PCR; TCRdb stores in-frame clones only, minus some. The sample lists 150,000 to 200,000 clones, about 75% occurring once. The sequenced sample consisted of PBMCs. These receptors were taken from a middle-aged woman in good health and CMV-seropositive. Each CDR3 is given with its conserved first and last residue. The D gene is left open where the match is weak. Clone size is stated in some rows and not others, as once, few, many or a class when expanded.

>.|.|TRBV9|TRBJ2-1
TGTGCCAGCAGCATATCGACAGGTAACACCTACAATGAGCAGTTCTTC
CASSISTGNTYNEQFF
>.|.|TRBV29-1|TRBJ1-2
TGCAGCGTTGAAGAGGAGAGGGGCTACACCTTC
CSVEEERGYTF
>.|.|TRBV27|TRBJ2-4
TGTGCCCCGAGGCCCGCCGGCCTAGGGGAAGCCAAAAACATTCAGTACTTC
CAPRPAGLGEAKNIQYF
>TRBD2|.|TRBV6-1|TRBJ2-7
TGTGCCAGCAGTGGGACTAGCGGGAGTGCCCCCTACGAGCAGTACTTC
CASSGTSGSAPYEQYF
>.|.|TRBV29-1|TRBJ2-3
TGCAGCGTTGCGGGGGATACAGATACGCAGTATTTT
CSVAGDTDTQYF
>.|once|TRBV19|TRBJ2-3
TGTGCCAGTAGCCAGGATCCCAGCACAGATACGCAGTATTTT
CASSQDPSTDTQYF
>.|.|TRBV6-6|TRBJ1-2
TGTGCCAGCAGTCCTCGGACAGACACCGTCTATGGCTACACCTTC
CASSPRTDTVYGYTF
>TRBD1|.|TRBV28|TRBJ1-2
TGTGCCAGCGGCAGTACAGGGGTCCTTAACTATGGCTACACCTTC
CASGSTGVLNYGYTF
>.|.|TRBV7-9|TRBJ2-3
TGTGCCAGCAGCTCGCGGGCTTCACGCGGAGCAGATACGCAGTATTTT
CASSSRASRGADTQYF
>TRBD2|.|TRBV19|TRBJ2-4
TGTGCCAGTAGTCTAACGACTAGCCCGTTAGCCAAAAACATTCAGTACTTC
CASSLTTSPLAKNIQYF
>TRBD1|.|TRBV18|TRBJ1-4
TGTGCCAGCTCACCACCGGTGCGGTTGGACAGGGATTCCGAAAAACTGTTTTTT
CASSPPVRLDRDSEKLFF
>.|few|TRBV6-5|TRBJ2-6
TGTGCCAGCAGTTACTCCGTCTCTGGGGCCAACGTCCTGACTTTC
CASSYSVSGANVLTF